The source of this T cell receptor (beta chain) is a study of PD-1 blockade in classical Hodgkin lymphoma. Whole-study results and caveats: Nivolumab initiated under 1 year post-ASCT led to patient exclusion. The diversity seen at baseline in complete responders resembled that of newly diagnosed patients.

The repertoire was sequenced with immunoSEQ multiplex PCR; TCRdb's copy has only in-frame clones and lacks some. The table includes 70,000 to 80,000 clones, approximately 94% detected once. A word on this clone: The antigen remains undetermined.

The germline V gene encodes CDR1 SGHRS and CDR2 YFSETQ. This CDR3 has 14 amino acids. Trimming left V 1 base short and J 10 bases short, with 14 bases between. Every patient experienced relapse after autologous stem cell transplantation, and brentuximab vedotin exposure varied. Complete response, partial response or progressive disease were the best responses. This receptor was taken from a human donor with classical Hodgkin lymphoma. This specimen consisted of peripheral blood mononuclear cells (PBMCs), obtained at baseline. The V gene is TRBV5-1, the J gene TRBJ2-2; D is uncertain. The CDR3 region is CASSLYGPDEELFF. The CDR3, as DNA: TGCGCCAGCAGCTTGTATGGGCCCGACGAGGAGCTGTTTTTT.